Below, one TCR beta chain is given with its context. This sample stems from a study of tumor-infiltrating lymphocytes in primary liver carcinoma. TCR beta cDNA came from approximately 0.55 ug total RNA, primed with a constant-region primer. Construction of TCR beta libraries relied on three successive nested multiplex PCR rounds employing slightly modified ARM-PCR. TRBV1-TRBV30 forward primers paired with a C-beta reverse primer were used in the first two PCR rounds, which ran roughly 10 cycles each. TCRdb re-derived calls from the multiplex PCR reads in MiXCR, one entry per CDR3 protein. The sample carries around 100,000 distinct CDR3 sequences, around two thirds recorded once. Co-extraction of both nucleic acids (RNA and DNA) used roughly 19-33 mg of unsorted bulk tissue. This CDR3 is built from 13 residues. Germline V lookup: CDR1 SGHNT, CDR2 YENEEA. J lost 10 bases, V lost 8 bases, and 13 bases had no gene match.

The sequence was obtained from a woman in her sixties or seventies with primary liver carcinoma and hepatitis B virus infection. Sequenced input: liver tumor tissue from sampling region 2. The sample's subset: tumor region T2, inferior pole. The chain has TRBV11-3 and TRBJ1-1; 7 nucleotides align to TRBD1. The CDR3 sequence: CASRSTGTEVAFF. In DNA, the CDR3 is TGTGCCAGCCGTTCAACTGGGACAGAAGTAGCTTTCTTT.